This TCR beta chain was profiled in a study of cytomegalovirus exposure and HLA in healthy donors (dated by TCRdb to about 2017). Regarding the complete study: A later analysis indicated that the 120 or so validation repertoires were generated on the platform also employed for the 600 to 750 repertoires of the first cohort. The aim of the study was to test whether cataloging public T cell receptors could identify signatures of past pathogen exposure. Along with the roughly 700-subject first cohort, a separate validation cohort of over a hundred different subjects was used. The study combined high-throughput TCR immunosequencing, statistical association of individual TCRs with disease status, and machine learning to predict cytomegalovirus infection status.

Of note for this clone: Its antigen remains unidentified. It has no much larger one-base neighbor in the sample; base qualities were not kept.

Donors formed part of the validation cohort, which comprised about 120 subjects and was distinct from the first cohort of several hundred subjects. Library creation used the immunoSEQ multiplex PCR assay. The study's own analysis went as follows. To diagnose cytomegalovirus status from the catalog of TCR beta chain sequences, a statistical classification framework was built. TCRdb limited this immuneACCESS table to in-frame rearrangements with V and J called. A share of clones is missing; checked studies link under half to unresolved V genes, and the rest is unexplained. The V and J calls and clone size were taken over from that table, and D and trimming were inferred from the DNA. The sample includes about 120,000 clones, with about 83% observed a single time. 2% to 2.5% of the sample is taken by the ten largest. General study outcomes and caveats: The authors suggested that the approach could potentially be generalized to other disease states and immunological phenotypes. Most TCR sequences were observed very rarely across donors, whereas some public TCRs were present in many individuals. The classifier was reported to diagnose cytomegalovirus status with high specificity and sensitivity in both the original cohort and the validation cohort. A later analysis lacked HLA typing for the validation cohort, so it scored co-occurrence in that cohort across all 120 repertoires. Three of the identified cytomegalovirus-associated TCR beta chains were confirmed in vitro to be specific for cytomegalovirus antigens. The study listed 150 to 200 TCR beta chains as associated with cytomegalovirus. A later analysis found that TCRs clustered in the first cohort also tended to co-occur in the 110 or so validation repertoires, with just under 95% of cluster scores above 0.

V is pruned by 7 bases and J by 5 bases, leaving 3 bases of the junction without a gene match. CDR1 and CDR2 (ENHRY, SYGVKD) derive from the germline V gene. Reading from cysteine to phenylalanine, the CDR3 counts 14 amino acids. Only the CDR3 part of the read is kept: 42 bases, read in frame from the first base. The source is a woman aged 30 to 39 in good health and CMV-seronegative. The rearrangement combines TRBV10-3 with TRBJ2-2; the central 11 bases match TRBD1. Sequencing used PBMCs. This receptor carries the CDR3 CAITGTGGTGELFF. The sequenced DNA: TGTGCCATCACAGGGACAGGGGGAACCGGGGAGCTGTTTTTT.